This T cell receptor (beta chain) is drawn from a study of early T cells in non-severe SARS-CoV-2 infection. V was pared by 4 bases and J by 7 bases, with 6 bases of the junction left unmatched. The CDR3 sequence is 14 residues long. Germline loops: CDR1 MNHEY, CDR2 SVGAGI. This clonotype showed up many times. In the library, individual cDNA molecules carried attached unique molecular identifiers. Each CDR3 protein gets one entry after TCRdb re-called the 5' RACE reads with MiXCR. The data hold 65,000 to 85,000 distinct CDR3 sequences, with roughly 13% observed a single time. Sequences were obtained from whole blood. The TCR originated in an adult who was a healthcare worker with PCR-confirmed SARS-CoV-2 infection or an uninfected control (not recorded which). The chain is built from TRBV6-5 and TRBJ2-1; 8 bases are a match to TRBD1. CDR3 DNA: TGTGCCAGCAGTTCTGGACAGGGCAAAAATGAGCAGTTCTTC. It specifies CASSSGQGKNEQFF.